The present entry profiles one T cell receptor beta chain with its context. V gave up 3 bases and J gave up 7 bases; unmatched junction bases: 6. Germline-derived CDR1 and CDR2 are MGHDK and SYGVNS. The CDR3 loop spans 15 amino acids. The PCR was carried out with 60 Vbeta primers and 13 Jbeta primers. Only in-frame clones appear in the TCRdb table, and some are missing; sequencing was by immunoSEQ multiplex PCR. The sample includes about 160,000 clones, 82% of them seen just once. This entry is derived from a study of cytomegalovirus exposure and HLA in healthy donors. The chain recombines TRBV25-1 with TRBJ2-1; 10 bases agree with TRBD1. What was sequenced was PBMCs. The sequence was obtained from a girl aged 2 to 9 in good health and CMV-seropositive. The CDR3 sequence is CASSEGQGMGNEQFF. Written as DNA, the CDR3 is TGTGCCAGCAGTGAGGGACAGGGGATGGGTAATGAGCAGTTCTTC.